This T cell receptor (beta chain) emerged from a study of CD8+ T cells in alopecia areata. This clone was observed a handful of times. Antigen specificity is unknown. Documented treatment: oral pan-JAK inhibitor, 5-10 mg twice daily. This CDR3 contains 16 residues. V trimming: 0 bases; J trimming: 4 bases; junction bases outside the gene matches: 1. Study-wide results and caveats: Scalp data also include sequences from resident alphabeta T cells of normal skin. In patients, TCRs were shared less clearly than in mice, and HLA may possibly be involved.

The sequencing template was cDNA reverse transcribed from extracted RNA. Clones were read by immunoSEQ multiplex PCR, and TCRdb kept only the in-frame ones, dropping some. The data show about 190,000 clones, around 60% seen once. The material was CD4+ T cells sorted from blood, obtained at week 4, from a patient treated with tofacitinib. V is TRBV23-1 and J is TRBJ2-2; 11 bases line up with TRBD1. TRBV23-1 carries the ORF label, with uncertain function. The sequence came from a human donor with alopecia areata. DNA for the CDR3: TGCGCCAGCAGTCAATCGGGGACAGGGGGCACCGGGGAGCTGTTTTTT. Translating gives CASSQSGTGGTGELFF.